This TCR beta chain emerged from a study of metastatic and nonmetastatic thyroid tumors. Looking at the study overall: Both malignant and benign thyroid patients supplied peripheral blood and tumor or nodule tissue samples, across which the repertoires of these patients were then compared.

The CDR3 is 14 amino acids. V gave up 0 bases and J gave up 4 bases, with 8 bases separating them. Germline CDR1 reads SGHRS; CDR2 reads YFSETQ. Each patient came to thyroid surgery without any prior treatment (of any kind). TCRdb reprocessed the PCR reads via MiXCR. Of some 34,000 clones in the sample, less than 25% were seen once. V is TRBV5-1 and J is TRBJ1-3; D possibly corresponds to TRBD1 (5 bases). Input material: blood. The sequence was collected from a female donor with papillary thyroid cancer or a benign thyroid nodule (not recorded which). Some clones in this sample may be carry-over from other donors' samples. The CDR3 DNA is TGCGCCAGCAGCTTGGAGGGGACCGGAAACACCATATATTTT. This codes for CASSLEGTGNTIYF.